The 21 T cell receptor beta chains listed next were all sequenced from one sample in a study of identical twins. One entry per CDR3 protein, called by TCRdb with MiXCR from the 5' RACE reads. The sample includes under 300,000 distinct CDR3 sequences, about 6.7% of them seen just once. This same sample was also taken into another study, of T cells expressing NK-cell markers.

Specimen: CD8+ T cells sorted from blood. The receptors were gathered from a woman under 30 in good health.

V gene TRBV12-3 or TRBV12-4 combines with J gene TRBJ2-1; unclear D gene. The ends were cut back, 6 bases at V and 4 bases at J, with 19 bases in the middle. The CDR3 length is 16 residues. The CDR3 sequence is CASREKSVAQYNEQFF. CDR3 nucleotides: TGTGCCAGCAGGGAGAAGTCCGTGGCTCAGTACAATGAGCAGTTCTTC.

The chain is built from TRBV27 and TRBJ2-6, with D possibly being TRBD1 or TRBD2 (5 bases each). The CDR3 covers 17 residues. Germline lookup yields CDR1 MNHEY and CDR2 SMNVEV (reference sequence). Trimming left V 5 bases short and J 2 bases short, with 16 bases between. Here the CDR3 reads CASSLRDRVAGANVLTF. In nucleotides, the CDR3 is TGTGCCAGCAGTCTACGGGACCGGGTAGCTGGGGCCAACGTCCTGACTTTC.

V is TRBV3-1 and J is TRBJ1-2, with 8 positions matching TRBD1. Trimming removed 4 bases from V and 4 bases from J; junction bases left unmatched: 8. Looked up from germline, CDR1 is LGHDT and CDR2 is YNNKEL (reference sequence). This CDR3 has 15 amino acids. The CDR3 sequence: CASSRGQGLSYGYTF. The CDR3 DNA is TGTGCCAGCAGCCGTGGACAGGGACTTTCCTATGGCTACACCTTC.

This clonotype was observed at least ten times. The chain uses TRBV9 and TRBJ2-7, with 11 bases identical to TRBD2. The CDR3 has 15 amino acids. The J segment lost 0 bases and the V segment lost 3 bases, leaving 2 bases of the junction unmatched. From germline, CDR1 is SGDLS and CDR2 YYNGEE. CDR3 region: CASSGGLAGSYEQYF. In nucleotides, the CDR3 is TGTGCCAGCAGCGGCGGACTAGCGGGCTCCTACGAGCAGTACTTC.

The chain links TRBV2 to TRBJ1-4, with D possibly matching TRBD1 (6 bases). The germline V gene encodes CDR1 SNHLY and CDR2 FYNNEI. This CDR3 region has 14 residues. V was trimmed by 4 bases and J by 8 bases, leaving 14 bases between them. The DNA of the CDR3 is TGTGCCAGCAGTGCGGTGGCAGGGGACGAAAAACTGTTTTTT. Residues: CASSAVAGDEKLFF.

This clonotype was found a few times. The chain is built from TRBV27 and TRBJ2-2; possible D gene TRBD1, 6 bases. Trimming took 8 bases from V and 6 from J, leaving 10 bases between them. The CDR3 loop spans 12 amino acids. Germline V lookup: CDR1 MNHEY, CDR2 SMNVEV (reference sequence). The CDR3 is CASGNRAGELFF. The CDR3, as DNA: TGTGCCAGCGGAAACAGGGCCGGGGAGCTGTTTTTT.

The chain links TRBV6-1 to TRBJ2-5; D is ambiguous. Trimming took 4 bases from V and 5 from J, leaving 8 bases between them. CDR3 length: 12 residues. The V gene's germline CDR1 is MNHNS and CDR2 SASEGT. The CDR3 DNA follows: TGTGCCAGCAGTGCCTTCGCGGAGACCCAGTACTTC. It translates to CASSAFAETQYF.

The genes are TRBV7-8 and TRBJ2-5, with unresolved D. The CDR3 covers 13 residues. CDR1 and CDR2 (germline): SGHVS, FQNEAQ. The V end was cut by 3 bases, the J end by 5 bases, with 10 bases between. The CDR3 sequence: CASSFGVGETQYF. For the CDR3, the DNA is TGTGCCAGCAGCTTCGGAGTAGGGGAGACCCAGTACTTC.

This clonotype showed up many times. This chain uses TRBV20-1 with TRBJ2-5, with D tentatively TRBD1 (6 bases). Deletions cut 1 base from V and 5 bases from J, with 14 bases between. The CDR3 is 14 residues long. Germline V lookup: CDR1 DFQATT, CDR2 SNEGSKA (reference sequence). DNA for the CDR3: TGCAGTGCTAGAGTTATAACAGGGTGGGAGACCCAGTACTTC. It encodes CSARVITGWETQYF.

This clonotype was recorded at least ten times. The chain combines TRBV24-1 with TRBJ2-1; no clear D. Germline V gene sequence: CDR1 KGHDR, CDR2 SFDVKD. V shed 6 bases and J shed 7 bases, with 9 bases lying between them. The CDR3 extends over 12 amino acids. The CDR3 reads CATSSSANEQFF. CDR3 in DNA: TGTGCCACCAGTTCCAGTGCAAATGAGCAGTTCTTC.

This chain connects TRBV11-2 to TRBJ1-2; tentative D call: TRBD1 (6 bases). The germline V gene has CDR1 SGHAT and CDR2 FQNNGV. Trimming took off 3 bases at V and 2 bases at J, with 13 bases between the two ends. The CDR3 is made up of 15 amino acids. CDR3 in DNA: TGTGCCAGCAGCTTGGGGGCAGGCCCGAACTATGGCTACACCTTC. Translation gives CASSLGAGPNYGYTF.

There are a few counts of this clonotype. The chain carries TRBV11-1 and TRBJ1-4; D may be TRBD1 (5 bases). Germline V gives CDR1 SGHAT, CDR2 FQDESV (reference sequence). V lost 4 bases and J 8 bases, leaving 26 bases between the germline ends. This CDR3 comprises 18 residues. The CDR3 region is CASSSEYRGTSVEEKLFF. In DNA form, the CDR3 reads TGTGCCAGCAGCTCGGAGTACAGAGGGACCTCGGTCGAAGAAAAACTGTTTTTT.

The table lists this clonotype with a few counts. The chain joins TRBV7-3 to TRBJ2-7; 8 bases fit TRBD1. The CDR3 is 13 residues long. Germline V gives CDR1 SGHTA, CDR2 FQGTGA. The ends lost 6 bases at V and 5 bases at J; junction bases unmatched: 6. The CDR3 coding sequence is TGTGCCAGCAGATCCGACAGGGGCAACGAGCAGTACTTC. Translation: CASRSDRGNEQYF.

Sample share makes this clonotype medium-sized (0.01 to 0.1%). The V and J genes are TRBV12-3 or TRBV12-4 and TRBJ1-6; D might be TRBD1 (5 bases). CDR3 length equals 13 residues. V was shortened by 6 bases and J by 7 bases, with 10 bases between the two germline ends. Here the CDR3 reads CASRYRQNSPLHF. The CDR3 DNA follows: TGTGCCAGCAGATACAGACAGAATTCACCCCTCCACTTT.

V is TRBV21-1 and J is TRBJ2-1; the table's D gene call, TRBD2, was not cross checked with the DNA. TRBV21-1 is deemed a pseudogene. The CDR3 length is 14 residues. In DNA form, the CDR3 reads TGTGCCAGCACCGTGTGCGGGGCCTACAATGAGCAGTTCTTC. Amino acids: CASTVCGAYNEQFF.

This clonotype appeared many times. The V gene is TRBV4-3, the J gene TRBJ1-1; D is undetermined. V was shortened by 0 bases and J by 0 bases, with 14 bases between the two germline ends. The CDR3 extends over 17 amino acids. The germline V gene has CDR1 LGHNA and CDR2 YSLEER. The CDR3, as DNA: TGCGCCAGCAGCCAAGATCTATCAGGCGGACTGAACACTGAAGCTTTCTTT. It yields the protein CASSQDLSGGLNTEAFF.

In its sample, this clonotype was seen a few times. V gene TRBV12-3 or TRBV12-4 combines with J gene TRBJ2-1; the D is unclear. The length of the CDR3 is 12 residues. The ends were cut back, 2 bases at V and 9 bases at J, with 8 bases in the middle. CDR3 in amino acids: CASSLNPVEQFF. The CDR3 DNA is TGTGCCAGCAGTTTAAACCCGGTTGAGCAGTTCTTC.

This chain's CDR3 is CATTGAKNIQYF. The CDR3 DNA reads TGTGCCACCACGGGAGCCAAAAACATTCAGTACTTC. The gene calls are TRBV6-6 and TRBJ2-4, with D hard to call. Germline V gene lookup returns CDR1 MNHNY and CDR2 SVGAGI (reference sequence). V gave up 10 bases and J gave up 0 bases, with 7 bases separating them. The CDR3 has 12 amino acids.

Ten or more counts support this clonotype. The V call is TRBV12-3 or TRBV12-4, the J call TRBJ1-1, with a tentative D call TRBD1 (6 bases). V lost 5 bases to trimming and J lost 5 bases, with 15 bases between them. The CDR3 is made up of 14 amino acids. The CDR3 coding sequence is TGTGCCAGCAGTGTCCGGGGGCAGGGGACTGAAGCTTTCTTT. It codes for CASSVRGQGTEAFF.

About this clonotype itself: A much bigger clone sits one base away, suggesting this may be a read error. This CDR3 fails to terminate in the conserved phenylalanine or tryptophan, so it likely reflects a read error. The V and J genes are TRBV7-9 and TRBJ2-7, with D possibly matching TRBD2 (6 bases). The CDR3 runs to 13 residues. V lost 5 bases to trimming and J lost 4 bases, with 12 bases between them. Germline V gene lookup returns CDR1 SEHNR and CDR2 FQNEAQ (reference sequence). The CDR3 DNA reads as TGTGCCAGCAGCCCGCGGGGAACTTACGAGCAGTACCTC. This codes for CASSPRGTYEQYL.

This clonotype showed up many times. The genes are TRBV6-1 and TRBJ2-2, with D perhaps matching TRBD2 (6 bases). Deletions cut 4 bases from V and 6 bases from J, with 15 bases between. This CDR3 is 15 amino acids long. Germline V gene lookup returns CDR1 MNHNS and CDR2 SASEGT. The CDR3 here is CASSATLRGSGELFF. The CDR3 region has the DNA TGTGCCAGCAGTGCAACCCTTCGGGGGTCCGGGGAGCTGTTTTTT.